The 20 T cell receptor beta chains below come from one sample, sequenced in a study of cytomegalovirus exposure and HLA in healthy donors. In the PCR, 60 Vbeta and 13 Jbeta primers were used. Sequencing was performed with immunoSEQ multiplex PCR; in TCRdb, only in-frame clones are kept and a portion is missing. The table includes about 200,000 clones, 70% to 85% detected once. The specimen sequenced was PBMCs. The receptor set was obtained from a man in his fifties in good health and CMV-seronegative.

The J gene is TRBJ2-2, the V gene TRBV27, with a weak D call TRBD2 (6 bases). V was trimmed by 6 bases and J by 4 bases, leaving 21 bases between them. Germline V CDR1 and CDR2: MNHEY, SMNVEV (reference sequence). CDR3 length equals 17 residues. CDR3 region: CASSTSLGGSFTGELFF. CDR3 nucleotide sequence: TGTGCCAGCAGCACATCCCTTGGGGGGAGTTTCACCGGGGAGCTGTTTTTT.

The rearrangement joins TRBV7-8 to TRBJ2-1, with 8 nucleotides matching TRBD2. Trimming at V came to 5 bases and at J to 15 bases, leaving 18 bases not matched to a gene. The CDR3 has 15 amino acids. Germline-derived CDR1 and CDR2 are SGHVS and FQNEAQ. CDR3: CASSPRGAGAVILFF. In DNA form, the CDR3 reads TGTGCCAGCAGCCCCCGAGGAGCGGGAGCAGTCATTCTGTTCTTC. The full variable domain, with the rest looked up from reference TRBV7-8 and TRBJ2-1, is GAGVSQSPRYKVAKRGQDVALRCDPISGHVSLFWYQQALGQGPEFLTYFQNEAQLDKSGLPSDRFFAERPEGSVSTLKIQRTQQEDSAVYLCASSPRGAGAVILFFGPGTRLTVL.

This chain joins TRBV9 and TRBJ2-2; unclear D gene. V lost 0 bases and J lost 3, with 9 bases in between. Germline V gene lookup returns CDR1 SGDLS and CDR2 YYNGEE. The CDR3 runs to 15 residues. Here the CDR3 reads CASSVELLYTGELFF. The CDR3 coding sequence is TGTGCCAGCAGCGTAGAGCTGCTTTACACCGGGGAGCTGTTTTTT.

The chain employs TRBV7-2 and TRBJ2-1; D is perhaps TRBD2 (5 bases). Trimming cost V 6 bases and J 1 base, with 16 bases left between them. Germline V CDR1 and CDR2: SGHTA, FQGNSA. The CDR3 totals 16 residues. CDR3 coding DNA: TGTGCCAGCAGACTTTCAACCAGCGGTTCCTACAATGAGCAGTTCTTC. Amino acids: CASRLSTSGSYNEQFF.

The rearrangement joins TRBV5-1 to TRBJ2-7, with a possible D match to TRBD1 (6 bases). The CDR3 spans 15 residues. The V end was cut by 4 bases, the J end by 3 bases, with 17 bases between. Germline CDR1 and CDR2: SGHRS and YFSETQ. The CDR3 is CASSPQGQINYEQYF. CDR3 sequence (DNA): TGCGCCAGCAGCCCTCAGGGACAAATTAACTACGAGCAGTACTTC.

This clone was recorded only once. The chain combines TRBV28 with TRBJ2-2; D remains ambiguous. The germline CDR1 and CDR2 sequences are MDHEN and SYDVKM. Trimming left V 3 bases short and J 0 bases short, with 8 bases between. The CDR3 length is 15 residues. DNA for the CDR3: TGTGCCAGCAGTTTTGCGCAGGCGAACACCGGGGAGCTGTTTTTT. This sequence encodes CASSFAQANTGELFF.

The genes are TRBV14 and TRBJ2-5, with 7 bases identical to TRBD2. The CDR3 is 14 amino acids. The germline CDR1 and CDR2 sequences are SGHDN and FVKESK. Trimming at V came to 3 bases and at J to 2 bases, leaving 3 bases not matched to a gene. The CDR3 reads CASSHWGGQETQYF. CDR3 coding DNA: TGTGCCAGCAGCCATTGGGGAGGGCAAGAGACCCAGTACTTC. The whole variable domain, remainder taken from reference TRBV14 and TRBJ2-5, is EAGVTQFPSHSVIEKGQTVTLRCDPISGHDNLYWYRRVMGKEIKFLLHFVKESKQDESGMPNNRFLAERTGGTYSTLKVQPAELEDSGVYFCASSHWGGQETQYFGPGTRLLVL.

This clone was seen only once. The chain has TRBV7-9 and TRBJ1-4, with a tentative D call TRBD1 (5 bases). Germline CDR1 is SEHNR and CDR2 is FQNEAQ (reference sequence). This CDR3 spans 14 amino acids. V lost 5 bases to trimming and J lost 4 bases, with 11 bases between them. CDR3 protein: CASSPGLSNEKLFF. The CDR3 DNA follows: TGTGCCAGCAGCCCGGGACTTAGTAATGAAAAACTGTTTTTT.

V gene TRBV5-1 combines with J gene TRBJ2-1; D may be TRBD1 (7 bases). The CDR3 is 16 residues long. Germline V gene lookup returns CDR1 SGHRS and CDR2 YFSETQ. V was cut by 1 base and J by 7 bases, with 18 bases left in between. The CDR3 sequence is CASSLSSRRGLNEQFF. CDR3 coding DNA: TGCGCCAGCAGCTTGTCATCGAGGAGGGGGCTTAATGAGCAGTTCTTC.

V and J are TRBV7-9 and TRBJ2-5, with unresolved D. The V gene's germline CDR1 is SEHNR and CDR2 FQNEAQ (reference sequence). The V end was cut by 2 bases, the J end by 1 base, with 11 bases between. The CDR3 length is 15 residues. CDR3 sequence reads: CASSLSRPVQETQYF. Here the CDR3 DNA reads TGTGCCAGCAGCTTAAGTCGTCCGGTCCAAGAGACCCAGTACTTC.

The chain employs TRBV5-1 and TRBJ2-1; 11 nucleotides match TRBD1. The V gene's germline CDR1 is SGHRS and CDR2 YFSETQ. J was trimmed by 10 bases and V by 0 bases; bases with no gene match: 6. This CDR3 region has 15 residues. Here the CDR3 DNA reads TGCGCCAGCAGCTTGGGAGGACAGGGGGCTGGGGAGCAGTTCTTC. The encoded protein is CASSLGGQGAGEQFF.

The chain couples TRBV18 to TRBJ1-1, with TRBD1 as a possible D gene (5 bases). The CDR3 contains 18 residues. From germline, CDR1 is KGHSH and CDR2 LQKENI. Trimming removed 4 bases from V and 1 base from J, with 22 bases in between. The CDR3 is CASSLAFSSETGNTEAFF. CDR3 bases: TGTGCCAGCTCACTTGCGTTTAGTTCTGAAACAGGGAACACTGAAGCTTTCTTT.

The chain employs TRBV6-6 and TRBJ2-1; 10 nucleotides align to TRBD2. The trim removed 6 bases at V and 6 bases at J, leaving 8 bases unmatched. Per the germline V gene, CDR1 is MNHNY and CDR2 is SVGAGI (reference sequence). This CDR3 region has 15 residues. The CDR3 loop reads CASRRLAGGLNEQFF. The CDR3 region has the DNA TGTGCCAGCAGAAGACTAGCGGGCGGCCTCAATGAGCAGTTCTTC.

This clone was observed a single time. The chain employs TRBV7-3 and TRBJ2-7; 12 bases map to TRBD2. With 3 bases clipped from V and 4 bases from J, the junction kept 10 bases outside the gene matches. CDR3 size: 17 residues. Germline V gives CDR1 SGHTA, CDR2 FQGTGA. The DNA for the CDR3 is TGTGCCAGCAGCTTGCAGCCAACTAGCGGGAGGATGTACGAGCAGTACTTC. The encoded protein is CASSLQPTSGRMYEQYF.

The chain links TRBV6-4 to TRBJ1-1; D uncertain. The V gene lost 6 bases and the J gene lost 3 bases, with 11 bases spanning the gap. The germline V gene encodes CDR1 MRHNA and CDR2 SNTAGT. CDR3 length: 13 residues. The CDR3 sequence: CASRSEVYTEAFF. DNA for the CDR3: TGTGCCAGCAGGAGTGAGGTTTACACTGAAGCTTTCTTT.

The rearrangement uses TRBV5-6 and TRBJ2-2; 10 bases line up with TRBD1. This CDR3 region has 17 residues. Germline assignment: CDR1 SGHDT and CDR2 YYEEEE. Germline trimming cut 3 bases from V and 1 base from J; bases unmatched to any gene: 6. The DNA for the CDR3 is TGTGCCAGCAGCTCGGGACAGGGGTTCGTGAACACCGGGGAGCTGTTTTTT. Translation gives CASSSGQGFVNTGELFF.

This clone was counted only a few times. This chain uses TRBV6-1 with TRBJ2-3; 7 nucleotides agree with TRBD2. The V gene's germline CDR1 is MNHNS and CDR2 SASEGT. The CDR3 is 14 residues long. Trimming at V came to 11 bases and at J to 0 bases, leaving 8 bases not matched to a gene. The CDR3 sequence: CAGQRDVSTDTQYF. In nucleotides, the CDR3 is TGTGCCGGCCAGCGGGACGTTAGCACAGATACGCAGTATTTT.

V gene TRBV5-6 combines with J gene TRBJ2-7, with D perhaps TRBD2 (5 bases). Germline CDR1 is SGHDT and CDR2 is YYEEEE. With 3 bases removed from V and 9 bases from J, the gap between germline ends came to 10 bases. This CDR3 comprises 11 residues. DNA of the CDR3: TGTGCCAGCAGCTATGGACTGGCGCAGTACTTC. Its translation: CASSYGLAQYF.

The chain is built from TRBV15 and TRBJ2-3; the match to TRBD2 covers 8 bases. Per germline, CDR1 LNHNV and CDR2 YYDKDF (reference sequence). V dropped 1 base and J dropped 0; count of bases not matched to a gene: 12. The CDR3 contains 19 residues. In nucleotides, the CDR3 is TGTGCCACCAGCAGAGCGCCGGGACTAGAATTCTCTAGCACAGATACGCAGTATTTT. As protein: CATSRAPGLEFSSTDTQYF.

This chain joins TRBV27 and TRBJ2-2; possibly TRBD1 for D (6 bases). Trimming took off 6 bases at V and 3 bases at J, with 14 bases between the two ends. CDR1 is MNHEY, CDR2 SMNVEV, per germline (reference sequence). The CDR3 sequence is 15 residues long. The CDR3 protein is CASSREQGDTGELFF. CDR3 coding DNA: TGTGCCAGCAGCCGGGAACAGGGAGACACCGGGGAGCTGTTTTTT.